The rows below give T cell receptor beta chains drawn from one sample of a study of control samples from healthy donors and cancer patients. Sequenced by immunoSEQ multiplex PCR; TCRdb stores in-frame clones only, minus some. In the table there are about 94,000 clones, 90% of which are singletons. Sequencing was done on a sample of blood. The receptors derive from a woman younger than 35 in good health. CDR3s include the opening cysteine and the closing phenylalanine or tryptophan. The D gene is left open where the match is weak. Some rows mark clone size as missing; the rest say once, few, many or name a class of expanded clone.

J | V | D | size | CDR3 | DNA
TRBJ1-3 | TRBV5-1 | NA | NA | CASSASGSSGNTIYF | TGCGCCAGCAGCGCCAGTGGGAGCTCTGGAAACACCATATATTTT
TRBJ2-2 | TRBV27 | NA | NA | CASSSRGRGGELFF | TGTGCCAGCAGTTCCCGGGGGCGGGGCGGGGAGCTGTTTTTT
TRBJ1-3 | TRBV7-9 | TRBD1 | NA | CASSLRTGGKPGNTIYF | TGTGCCAGCAGCTTGAGGACAGGGGGGAAGCCTGGAAACACCATATATTTT
TRBJ1-1 | TRBV5-1 | NA | NA | CASSLNYPSTEAFF | TGCGCCAGCAGTTTGAATTACCCCAGCACTGAAGCTTTCTTT
TRBJ1-1 | TRBV27 | NA | NA | CASSLWRLKGEAFF | TGTGCCAGCAGTTTATGGAGACTTAAGGGTGAAGCTTTCTTT
TRBJ1-1 | TRBV9 | NA | NA | CASSVESGTEAFF | TGTGCCAGCAGCGTTGAGTCCGGGACTGAAGCTTTCTTT
TRBJ1-1 | TRBV20-1 | NA | NA | CSASLSLWLSNTEAFF | TGCAGTGCTAGTTTATCCTTGTGGCTTTCGAACACTGAAGCTTTCTTT
TRBJ1-3 | TRBV7-2 | NA | NA | CASSFGFSTYTIYF | TGTGCCAGCAGCTTCGGGTTTTCAACGTACACCATATATTTT
TRBJ1-1 | TRBV7-8 | NA | NA | CASSLIRNTEAFF | TGTGCCAGCAGCTTAATACGAAACACTGAAGCTTTCTTT
TRBJ2-7 | TRBV12-3/TRBV12-4 | TRBD2 | NA | CASSSRGAYEQYF | TGTGCCAGCAGTTCGCGGGGGGCCTACGAGCAGTACTTC
TRBJ2-5 | TRBV6-5 | NA | once | CASSGFWGGETQYF | TGTGCCAGCAGCGGGTTCTGGGGTGGAGAGACCCAGTACTTC
TRBJ1-5 | TRBV10-3 | NA | NA | CAISDSERVFQPQHF | TGTGCCATCAGCGACTCGGAAAGGGTTTTTCAGCCCCAGCATTTT
TRBJ1-2 | TRBV19 | NA | NA | CASWTNGYTF | TGTGCCAGCTGGACTAATGGCTACACCTTC
TRBJ1-2 | TRBV12-3/TRBV12-4 | NA | NA | CATQGRSYGYTF | TGTGCCACCCAGGGTCGATCCTATGGCTACACCTTC
TRBJ2-5 | TRBV13 | NA | once | CASSLGGAGRETQYF | TGTGCCAGCAGCTTAGGAGGGGCAGGAAGGGAGACCCAGTACTTC
TRBJ1-3 | TRBV5-1 | TRBD1 | NA | CASSLWDRGSGNTIYF | TGCGCCAGCAGCTTGTGGGACAGGGGTTCTGGAAACACCATATATTTT